This TCR beta chain was recorded in a study of OX40 agonist ivuxolimab in advanced cancers. About the research overall: The eligibility criteria allowed prior anti-PD-1, anti-PD-L1 or anti-CTLA-4 therapy, and roughly 39% had some. General observations from the study: In the 0.1 to 3.0 mg/kg range, CD4+ and CD8+ blood T cells had expanded clonally by week 6. Nonresponders included some who also had low normalized T-cell clonal expansion. Average numbers of expanded clones were greater in CD8+ T cells than in CD4+.

Produced via immunoSEQ multiplex PCR; TCRdb's table is partial and in-frame only. Of about 20,000 clones listed, about nine tenths are singletons. CDR1 SGHRS and CDR2 YFSETQ come from the germline V gene. V lost 0 bases and J lost 2; bases outside the gene matches: 7. The CDR3 sequence is 17 residues long. As regards this clone: What it binds is not known.

Specimen: CD4+ or CD8+ T cells sorted from blood, collected in a trial of the OX40 agonist ivuxolimab. The V and J genes are TRBV5-1 and TRBJ2-3, with 9 positions matching TRBD2. This clonotype was sampled from an adult with an advanced solid tumor such as melanoma, head and neck, liver or kidney cancer. CDR3 coding DNA: TGCGCCAGCAGCTTGGTGGCTAGCGGGGACCCCACAGATACGCAGTATTTT. Protein product: CASSLVASGDPTDTQYF.